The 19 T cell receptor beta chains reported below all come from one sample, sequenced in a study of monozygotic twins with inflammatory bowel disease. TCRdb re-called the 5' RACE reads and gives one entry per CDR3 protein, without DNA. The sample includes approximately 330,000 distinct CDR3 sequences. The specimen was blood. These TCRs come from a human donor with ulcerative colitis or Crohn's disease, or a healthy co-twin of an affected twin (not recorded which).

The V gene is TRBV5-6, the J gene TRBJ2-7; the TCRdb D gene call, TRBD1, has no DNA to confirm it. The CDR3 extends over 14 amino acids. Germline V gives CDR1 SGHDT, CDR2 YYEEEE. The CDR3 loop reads CASSKSGAHYEQYF.

The CDR3 spells CASSWGQGSAGELFF. The chain has TRBV5-1 and TRBJ2-2; TCRdb gives TRBD1 as the D gene, but with no DNA this cannot be confirmed. CDR3 size: 15 residues. Looked up from germline, CDR1 is SGHRS and CDR2 is YFSETQ.

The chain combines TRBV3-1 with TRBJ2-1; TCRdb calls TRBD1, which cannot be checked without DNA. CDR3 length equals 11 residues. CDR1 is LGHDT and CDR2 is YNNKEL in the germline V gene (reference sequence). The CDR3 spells CASRDRVIQFF.

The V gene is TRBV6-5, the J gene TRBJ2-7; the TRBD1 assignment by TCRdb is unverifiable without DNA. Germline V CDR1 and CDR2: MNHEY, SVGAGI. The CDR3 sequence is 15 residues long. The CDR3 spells CASSSPRDGAYEQYF.

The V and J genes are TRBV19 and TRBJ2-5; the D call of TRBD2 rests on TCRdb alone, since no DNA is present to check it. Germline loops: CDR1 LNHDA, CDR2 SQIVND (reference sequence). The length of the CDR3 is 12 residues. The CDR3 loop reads CANASGGGSEYF.

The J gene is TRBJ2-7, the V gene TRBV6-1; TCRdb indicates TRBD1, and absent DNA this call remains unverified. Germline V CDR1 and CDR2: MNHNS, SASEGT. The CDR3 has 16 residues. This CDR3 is CASSEPPDRAPYEQYF.

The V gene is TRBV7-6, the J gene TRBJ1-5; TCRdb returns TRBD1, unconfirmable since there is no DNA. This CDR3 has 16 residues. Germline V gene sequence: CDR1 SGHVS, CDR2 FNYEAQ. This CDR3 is CASSLVPTGGNQPQHF.

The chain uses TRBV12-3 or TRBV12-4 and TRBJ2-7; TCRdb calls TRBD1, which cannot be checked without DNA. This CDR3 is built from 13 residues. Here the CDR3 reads CASRGQTGSEQYF.

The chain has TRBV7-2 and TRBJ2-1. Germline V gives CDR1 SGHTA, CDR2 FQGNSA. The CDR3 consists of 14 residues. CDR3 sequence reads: CASSLAEYKSEQFF.

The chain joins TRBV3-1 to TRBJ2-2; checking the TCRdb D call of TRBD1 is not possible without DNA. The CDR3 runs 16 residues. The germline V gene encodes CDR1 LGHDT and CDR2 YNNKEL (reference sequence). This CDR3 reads CASSQSSALGSGELFF.

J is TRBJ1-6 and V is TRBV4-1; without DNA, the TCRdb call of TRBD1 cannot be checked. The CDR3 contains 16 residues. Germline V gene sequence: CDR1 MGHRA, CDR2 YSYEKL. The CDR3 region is CASSQRWAGGDSPLHF.

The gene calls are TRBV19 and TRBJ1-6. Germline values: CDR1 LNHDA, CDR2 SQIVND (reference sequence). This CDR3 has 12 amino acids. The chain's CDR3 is CATGSGNSPLHF.

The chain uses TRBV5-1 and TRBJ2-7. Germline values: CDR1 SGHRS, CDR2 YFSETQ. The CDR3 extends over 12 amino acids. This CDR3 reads CASSSDSVEQYF.

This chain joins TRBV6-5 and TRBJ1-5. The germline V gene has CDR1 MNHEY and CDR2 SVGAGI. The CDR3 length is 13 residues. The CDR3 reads CASSSATGEPQHF.

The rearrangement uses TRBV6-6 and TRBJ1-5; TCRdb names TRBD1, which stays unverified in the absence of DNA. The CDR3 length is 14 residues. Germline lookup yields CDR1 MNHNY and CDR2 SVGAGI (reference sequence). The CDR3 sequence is CASRGENFNQPQHF.

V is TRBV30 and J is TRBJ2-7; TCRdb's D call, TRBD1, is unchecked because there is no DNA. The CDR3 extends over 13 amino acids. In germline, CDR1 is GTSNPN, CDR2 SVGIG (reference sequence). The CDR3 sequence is CAWKQGPTYEQYF. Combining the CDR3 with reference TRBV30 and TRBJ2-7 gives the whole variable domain SQTIHQWPATLVQPVGSPLSLECTVEGTSNPNLYWYRQAAGRGLQLLFYSVGIGQISSEVPQNLSASRPQDRQFILSSKKLLLSDSGFYLCAWKQGPTYEQYFGPGTRLTVT.

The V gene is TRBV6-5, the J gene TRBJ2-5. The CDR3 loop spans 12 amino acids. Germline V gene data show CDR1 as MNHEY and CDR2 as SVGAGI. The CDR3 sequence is CASSYGRETQYF.

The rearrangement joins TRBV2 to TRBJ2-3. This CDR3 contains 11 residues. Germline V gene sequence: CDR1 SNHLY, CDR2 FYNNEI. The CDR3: CASMTADTQYF.

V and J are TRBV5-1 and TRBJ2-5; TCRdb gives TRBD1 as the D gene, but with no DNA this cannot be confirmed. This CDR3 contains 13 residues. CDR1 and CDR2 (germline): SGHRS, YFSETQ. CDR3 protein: CASGWTGQETQYF.